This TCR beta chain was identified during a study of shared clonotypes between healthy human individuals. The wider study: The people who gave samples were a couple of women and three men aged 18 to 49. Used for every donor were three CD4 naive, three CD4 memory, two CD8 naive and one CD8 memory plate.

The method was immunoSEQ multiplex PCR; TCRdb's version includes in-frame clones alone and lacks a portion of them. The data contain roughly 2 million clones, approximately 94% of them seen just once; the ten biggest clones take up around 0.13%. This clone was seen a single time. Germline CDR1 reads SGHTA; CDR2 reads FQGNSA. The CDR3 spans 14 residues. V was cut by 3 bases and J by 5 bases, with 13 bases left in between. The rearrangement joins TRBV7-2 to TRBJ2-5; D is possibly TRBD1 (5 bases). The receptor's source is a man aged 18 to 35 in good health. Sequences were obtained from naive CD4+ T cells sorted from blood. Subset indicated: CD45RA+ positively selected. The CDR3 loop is CASSFLQGEETQYF. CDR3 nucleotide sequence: TGTGCCAGCAGCTTTTTGCAGGGCGAGGAGACCCAGTACTTC.